The rows below give T cell receptor beta chains drawn from one sample of a study of blood T cells in healthy people across ages. In TCRdb, the 5' RACE reads were re-called with MiXCR into one record per CDR3 protein. The data hold some 1.8 million distinct CDR3 sequences, with 35% to 50% observed a single time. The material sequenced was blood. All receptors come from a human donor in good health. CDR3s include the opening cysteine and the closing phenylalanine or tryptophan. Each record gives: J gene, V gene, D gene, clone size, CDR3 DNA, CDR3 protein. D genes are given only for firm matches. The size field is filled for only some rows; it gives once, few, many or a size class.

TRBJ2-5 TRBV20-1 - few TGCAGTGCTAGCAGGGCGGCTAGCCAAGAGACCCAGTACTTC CSASRAASQETQYF
TRBJ2-7 TRBV4-3 TRBD1 - TGCGCCAGCAGCGGTAGCAGGGGGCCCTACGAGCAGTACTTC CASSGSRGPYEQYF
TRBJ2-1 TRBV28 TRBD1 - TGTGCCAGCAGTTCTCGGCAGGGGGCATACAATGAGCAGTTCTTC CASSSRQGAYNEQFF
TRBJ2-5 TRBV9 - - TGTGCCAGCAGCCCCCCCCCGGACAGATCACCGTTGGGGACCCAGTACTTC CASSPPPDRSPLGTQYF
TRBJ1-1 TRBV4-3 - - TGCGCCAGCAGCCAAGCTCTATTGCAGACTGAAGCTTTCTTT CASSQALLQTEAFF
TRBJ2-7 TRBV3-1 TRBD2 - TGTGCCAGCAGTCGAAGCGGGGGGTCCTTTTCCTACGAGCAGTACTTC CASSRSGGSFSYEQYF
TRBJ2-2 TRBV6-4 - - TGTGCCAGCACGAGCGGCTACGACACCGGGGAGCTGTTTTTT CASTSGYDTGELFF
TRBJ2-5 TRBV7-9 TRBD1 - TGTGCCAGCAGCTCGCCGACAGGGGTGGGAGAGACCCAGTACTTC CASSSPTGVGETQYF
TRBJ2-1 TRBV6-5 - - TGTGCCAGCAGTTACTCTCAGACATCCTACAATGAGCAGTTCTTC CASSYSQTSYNEQFF
TRBJ2-1 TRBV4-1 TRBD2 - TGCGCCAGCAGCCAGGGAATGGCCAGCGGGGGGTGGAGGAATAATGAGCAGTTCTTC CASSQGMASGGWRNNEQFF
TRBJ2-1 TRBV20-1 TRBD2 - TGCAGTGCTAGAGGGCTAGCGGGCGACGAGCAGTTCTTC CSARGLAGDEQFF
TRBJ1-1 TRBV7-2 - - TGTGCCAGCAGCGGGGGGACGGACACTGAAGCTTTCTTT CASSGGTDTEAFF
TRBJ2-7 TRBV7-9 - few TGTGCCAGCAGCTTAGCGGGTGACAGCACCTACGAGCAGTACTTC CASSLAGDSTYEQYF
TRBJ2-7 TRBV20-1 TRBD1 few TGCAGTCTATCGACAGGGGAGAGGTACGAGCAGTACTTC CSLSTGERYEQYF
TRBJ1-5 TRBV19 - few TGTGCCAGTAGTCCCTCGACAGGTATGCGGAATCAGCCCCAGCATTTT CASSPSTGMRNQPQHF
TRBJ2-7 TRBV5-1 TRBD2 - TGCGCCAGCAGCTCTGATCCAGCGGGGGCGCTTGAGCAGTACTTC CASSSDPAGALEQYF
TRBJ2-7 TRBV2 - once TGTGCCAGCAGTGAGACGGGGGCCGTCTACGAGCAGTACTTC CASSETGAVYEQYF
TRBJ1-3 TRBV11-2 - once TGTGCCAGCAGCTTACACAGCTCTCGAAACACCATATATTTT CASSLHSSRNTIYF
TRBJ1-2 TRBV6-5 TRBD1 many TGTGCCAGCAGTTACTCGCTAAGGGGGACAGGGGACCCTTTCTCCTATGGCTACACCTTC CASSYSLRGTGDPFSYGYTF
TRBJ2-7 TRBV6-6 - - TGTGCCAGCAGTAACCCTTTCAGGAGCACCTACGAGCAGTACTTC CASSNPFRSTYEQYF
TRBJ2-1 TRBV12-3/TRBV12-4 TRBD1 - TGTGCCAGCACCCTGGACAGGATGAGGAATGAGCAGTTCTTC CASTLDRMRNEQFF
TRBJ1-1 TRBV12-3/TRBV12-4 - - TGTGCCAGCAGTTTATCTTTGCCGAACACTGAAGCTTTCTTT CASSLSLPNTEAFF
TRBJ2-1 TRBV10-3 TRBD2 - TGTGCCATCAGTCGACTAGCGGGGGGTTCATTGAATGAGCAGTTCTTC CAISRLAGGSLNEQFF
TRBJ2-1 TRBV15 - few TGTGCCACCAGCACCCCCGCTTCATTGGGGGGCTCCTACAATGAGCAGTTCTTC CATSTPASLGGSYNEQFF
TRBJ2-4 TRBV5-1 - few TGCGCCAGCAGCTTACAGGGAATTCAGTACTTC CASSLQGIQYF
TRBJ1-6 TRBV6-5 TRBD1 - TGTGCCAGCAGGTCCGGACAGGAAGGCTCACCCCTCCACTTT CASRSGQEGSPLHF
TRBJ1-4 TRBV12-5 - few TGTGCTAGTTCCCGGGGGACGAGCAGTTCCAATGAAAAACTGTTTTTT CASSRGTSSSNEKLFF
TRBJ1-2 TRBV9 TRBD1 - TGTGCCAGCACCATCGGACAGGATGGCGCCTATGGCTACACCTTC CASTIGQDGAYGYTF
TRBJ2-1 TRBV2 - - TGTGCCAGCAGAGTAGCGAATGAGCAGTTCTTC CASRVANEQFF
TRBJ2-5 TRBV11-3 - - TGTGCCAGCAGCCCCCTTAGGGGGGATGAGACCCAGTACTTC CASSPLRGDETQYF
TRBJ1-2 TRBV11-3 - - TGTGCCAGCAGCGGTAAATCGGGAGGCTCCCTCCCTCGTTATGGCTACACCTTC CASSGKSGGSLPRYGYTF
TRBJ2-1 TRBV27 - - TGTGCCAGCGGCAAGGGAATGTGGGGTGAGCAGTTCTTC CASGKGMWGEQFF
TRBJ2-1 TRBV20-1 - - TGCAGTGCTAGAGGGCAGGGGTTAGGGGAGCAGTTCTTC CSARGQGLGEQFF
TRBJ2-1 TRBV10-3 TRBD2 - TGTGCCATCAGTAACCCTAGCGGGGGGGCCCGCAATGAGCAGTTCTTC CAISNPSGGARNEQFF
TRBJ2-1 TRBV20-1 - - TGCAGTGCTAGTAAGCCCTACAATGAGCAGTTCTTC CSASKPYNEQFF
TRBJ2-1 TRBV29-1 - - TGCAGCGTTGAGAAAGGTGATAGCTCCTACAATGAGCAGTTCTTC CSVEKGDSSYNEQFF
TRBJ2-3 TRBV7-2 TRBD2 few TGTGCCAGCAGCTTATCGAGCGGGGCCAGCACAGATACGCAGTATTTT CASSLSSGASTDTQYF
TRBJ2-7 TRBV3-1 TRBD2 - TGTGCCAGCAGCCAAGATGAAGCGTTGGGAGGGTACGAGCAGTACTTC CASSQDEALGGYEQYF
TRBJ2-3 TRBV20-1 TRBD1 - TGCAGTGCTTATACAGGGGCCCTGGGAGATACGCAGTATTTT CSAYTGALGDTQYF
TRBJ2-5 TRBV3-1 - - TGTGCCAGCAGCTCCTTAGCTTCCTATCAAGAGACCCAGTACTTC CASSSLASYQETQYF
TRBJ2-7 TRBV10-3 - few TGTGCCATCAGTGAGGGGGGGTTAACCATCTACGAGCAGTACTTC CAISEGGLTIYEQYF
TRBJ2-1 TRBV11-2 TRBD2 - TGTGCCAGCAGCTTAGTTTGGGGCGGGGGGAGCTCCTACAATGAGCAGTTCTTC CASSLVWGGGSSYNEQFF
TRBJ1-5 TRBV12-3/TRBV12-4 - - TGTGCCAGCAGCATGGACGGACGAACCAATCAGCCCCAGCATTTT CASSMDGRTNQPQHF
TRBJ2-3 TRBV21-1 - few TGTGCCAGCAGCTTCCGGGACAGGGGTTTCGCAGATACGCAGTATTTT CASSFRDRGFADTQYF
TRBJ2-5 TRBV7-8 TRBD2 - TGTGCCAGCAGCTTACACACCGAAGGACTAGAAGAGACCCAGTACTTC CASSLHTEGLEETQYF
TRBJ1-6 TRBV5-1 TRBD1 many TGCGCCAGCAGCTTGGGACAGGGTAATTCACCCCTCCACTTT CASSLGQGNSPLHF
TRBJ2-7 TRBV20-1 - - TGCAGTGCTAGAAATCCAGGTGCGGCCTACGAGCAGTACTTC CSARNPGAAYEQYF
TRBJ2-1 TRBV20-1 TRBD1 few TGCAGTGCTAGGGGTCTCAAGTCCTGGACAGGGGCGAATGAGCAGTTCTTC CSARGLKSWTGANEQFF
TRBJ1-6 TRBV10-3 TRBD1 few TGTGCCATCAGTGATGGGACAGGGGGTTCACCCCTCCACTTT CAISDGTGGSPLHF
TRBJ2-7 TRBV28 - few TGTGCCAGCAGTTCCGGGTCTGCCCTCGAGCAGTACTTC CASSSGSALEQYF
TRBJ2-4 TRBV12-3/TRBV12-4 - - TGTGCCAGCAGTTTTAAGGTGGGGGGCCGAACCCAGAACATTCAGTACTTC CASSFKVGGRTQNIQYF
TRBJ2-5 TRBV5-5 - - TGTGCCAGCAGCTTGCCCCCGGGGCATCAAGAGACCCAGTACTTC CASSLPPGHQETQYF
TRBJ1-2 TRBV2 TRBD1 - TGTGCCAGCAGTGAAGCGACAGGGGGCGTTGGCTACACCTTC CASSEATGGVGYTF
TRBJ1-4 TRBV7-9 - - TGTGCCAGCAGCTTAGCGCTTGGCAGGGGAAATGAAAAACTGTTTTTT CASSLALGRGNEKLFF
TRBJ2-7 TRBV28 TRBD2 - TGTGCCACCACCCAAACTAGCGGGGGGAGGAACGAGCAGTACTTC CATTQTSGGRNEQYF
TRBJ1-5 TRBV6-2/TRBV6-3 - - TGTGCCAGCAGGCCCCAACAGGGTTATAGCAATCAGCCCCAGCATTTT CASRPQQGYSNQPQHF
TRBJ2-6 TRBV7-9 - - TGTGCCAGCAGCTTAACTCACCTAAGACCCTCACGCTCTGGGGCCAACGTCCTGACTTTC CASSLTHLRPSRSGANVLTF
TRBJ1-2 TRBV5-1 - few TGCGCCAGCAGCTTGGAATCAGACGGCGGCTACACCTTC CASSLESDGGYTF
TRBJ1-2 TRBV12-3/TRBV12-4 TRBD1 - TGTGCCAGCAGTTTCCGGGACAGGGCTGGCTACACCTTC CASSFRDRAGYTF